Listed below are T cell receptor beta chains from one sample, sequenced in a study of CD8 T cell repertoires and HIV-1 epitope variants. No antigen has been assigned to these receptors. Only in-frame clones appear in the TCRdb table, and some are missing; sequencing was by immunoSEQ multiplex PCR. The data hold just over 7,000 clones, with more than 55% observed a single time. Input material: cultured CD8+ T cells derived from PBMCs. Source of these receptors: a male donor with HIV. The CDR3 runs from the conserved cysteine through the conserved F or W. D genes are given only for firm matches. Rows may omit the clone size; those that give it use once, few, many or a size class.

CDR3aa | CDR3nt | j_gene | len | abundance | d_gene | v_gene
CASSFGGATYEQYF | TGTGCCAGCAGTTTTGGGGGGGCCACCTACGAGCAGTACTTC | TRBJ2-7 | 14 | NA | NA | TRBV27
CASSTGNTEAFF | TGTGCCAGCAGTACGGGAAACACTGAAGCTTTCTTT | TRBJ1-1 | 12 | NA | NA | TRBV27
CASSSRGDTGELFF | TGTGCCAGCAGTTCTAGGGGTGACACCGGGGAGCTGTTTTTT | TRBJ2-2 | 14 | NA | NA | TRBV7-8
CASSPSSYEQYF | TGTGCCAGCAGCCCTAGCTCCTACGAGCAGTACTTC | TRBJ2-7 | 12 | NA | NA | TRBV2
CASSSTRPEKPDSHNYGYTF | TGTGCCAGCAGTTCCACCCGCCCTGAGAAACCGGACAGCCATAACTATGGCTACACCTTC | TRBJ1-2 | 20 | few | NA | TRBV28
CASSPGTGGVEQYF | TGCGCCAGCAGCCCCGGGACAGGGGGCGTGGAGCAGTACTTC | TRBJ2-7 | 14 | few | TRBD1 | TRBV5-1
CSVEDGRTEAGELFF | TGCAGCGTTGAAGACGGGCGGACGGAGGCCGGGGAGCTGTTTTTT | TRBJ2-2 | 15 | few | NA | TRBV29-1
CASSVRGGNQPQHF | TGTGCCAGCAGTGTCCGGGGGGGCAATCAGCCCCAGCATTTT | TRBJ1-5 | 14 | NA | NA | TRBV27
CASSQAAGAGQETQYF | TGTGCCAGCAGCCAAGCAGCGGGGGCGGGCCAAGAGACCCAGTACTTC | TRBJ2-5 | 16 | NA | TRBD2 | TRBV4-2
CASSLAGLGQGAYEQYF | TGTGCCAGCAGCTTAGCAGGACTAGGACAGGGGGCTTATGAGCAGTACTTC | TRBJ2-7 | 17 | large | TRBD1 | TRBV7-9
CASSATQGSNEKLFF | TGTGCCAGCAGCGCTACACAGGGCAGTAATGAAAAACTGTTTTTT | TRBJ1-4 | 15 | NA | NA | TRBV6-1
CASSSQGDTQYF | TGTGCCAGCAGCTCACAGGGAGATACGCAGTATTTT | TRBJ2-3 | 12 | once | NA | TRBV11-2
CASSFGTGRDEAFF | TGTGCCAGCAGCTTTGGGACAGGGAGGGATGAAGCTTTCTTT | TRBJ1-1 | 14 | NA | TRBD1 | TRBV11-2
CASSLTMQGVTDTQYF | TGTGCCAGCAGTTTAACTATGCAGGGGGTTACAGATACGCAGTATTTT | TRBJ2-3 | 16 | NA | TRBD1 | TRBV28
CASSYTGETQYF | TGTGCCAGCAGTTACACAGGGGAGACCCAGTACTTC | TRBJ2-5 | 12 | NA | NA | TRBV6-5
CASSFPAGGYNEQFF | TGTGCCAGCAGCTTTCCTGCGGGGGGGTACAATGAGCAGTTCTTC | TRBJ2-1 | 15 | few | TRBD2 | TRBV7-9
CASSLLAGSYNEQFF | TGTGCCAGCAGCTTACTGGCAGGGTCCTACAATGAGCAGTTCTTC | TRBJ2-1 | 15 | few | NA | TRBV7-9
CASSASGIVPRETQYF | TGTGCCAGCAGCGCCAGCGGGATCGTACCGCGAGAGACCCAGTACTTC | TRBJ2-5 | 16 | NA | TRBD2 | TRBV9
CASSFGRTGGTGELFF | TGTGCCAGCAGTTTCGGGAGGACAGGGGGCACCGGGGAGCTGTTTTTT | TRBJ2-2 | 16 | NA | TRBD1 | TRBV27
CASRGFGSESSYNEQFF | TGTGCCAGCAGGGGTTTCGGCAGTGAGAGCTCCTACAATGAGCAGTTCTTC | TRBJ2-1 | 17 | NA | NA | TRBV11-2
CASSISYGGTYNYNEQFF | TGTGCCAGTAGTATCTCCTACGGCGGGACTTATAACTACAATGAGCAGTTCTTC | TRBJ2-1 | 18 | NA | NA | TRBV19
CASSFHPQGLQPQETQYF | TGTGCCAGCAGTTTTCACCCACAGGGTCTTCAACCCCAAGAGACCCAGTACTTC | TRBJ2-5 | 18 | NA | NA | TRBV28
CASSPLTSNQPQHF | TGTGCCAGCAGTCCGCTTACGTCCAATCAGCCCCAGCATTTT | TRBJ1-5 | 14 | NA | NA | TRBV27
CASSPYDPDREYYEQYF | TGTGCCAGCAGCCCTTACGATCCGGACAGGGAATACTACGAGCAGTACTTC | TRBJ2-7 | 17 | NA | TRBD1 | TRBV5-8
CASKPSSYNEQFF | TGTGCCAGCAAACCGAGCTCCTACAATGAGCAGTTCTTC | TRBJ2-1 | 13 | few | NA | TRBV5-6
CASSDGQNTGELFF | TGTGCCAGCAGTGATGGGCAGAACACCGGGGAGCTGTTTTTT | TRBJ2-2 | 14 | NA | NA | TRBV2
CASADPGGANVLTF | TGTGCCAGTGCGGACCCGGGTGGGGCCAACGTCCTGACTTTC | TRBJ2-6 | 14 | NA | NA | TRBV2
CASSSGPGDQPQHF | TGTGCCAGCAGCTCGGGACCTGGGGATCAGCCCCAGCATTTT | TRBJ1-5 | 14 | NA | NA | TRBV6-5
CATSDGTLAKNIQYF | TGTGCCACCAGCGATGGGACCCTAGCCAAAAACATTCAGTACTTC | TRBJ2-4 | 15 | NA | NA | TRBV15
CASSPGSQETQYF | TGTGCCAGTAGCCCTGGATCACAAGAGACCCAGTACTTC | TRBJ2-5 | 13 | NA | NA | TRBV19
CASSLARDRSGRETQYF | TGTGCCAGCAGCTTAGCCCGGGACAGGAGTGGGAGAGAGACCCAGTACTTC | TRBJ2-5 | 17 | few | TRBD1 | TRBV7-6
CASSPPYQETQYF | TGTGCCAGCAGTCCGCCCTACCAAGAGACCCAGTACTTC | TRBJ2-5 | 13 | few | NA | TRBV27
CASSPDRGYEQYF | TGTGCCAGCAGCCCGGACAGGGGGTACGAGCAGTACTTC | TRBJ2-7 | 13 | few | TRBD1 | TRBV28
CASSMAGVWMDNEQFF | TGTGCCAGTAGTATGGCGGGGGTTTGGATGGACAATGAGCAGTTCTTC | TRBJ2-1 | 16 | NA | TRBD2 | TRBV19
CASSRAAASYEQYF | TGTGCCAGCAGCCGCGCGGCAGCCTCCTACGAGCAGTACTTC | TRBJ2-7 | 14 | NA | NA | TRBV7-8
CATSARTGTEAFF | TGTGCCACCAGCGCAAGGACGGGGACTGAAGCTTTCTTT | TRBJ1-1 | 13 | NA | NA | TRBV15
CASRDRSDYEQYF | TGTGCCAGCAGGGACAGGTCAGACTACGAGCAGTACTTC | TRBJ2-7 | 13 | NA | TRBD1 | TRBV2
CASSDGSGGGEQYF | TGCGCCAGCAGCGATGGATCGGGGGGCGGCGAGCAGTACTTC | TRBJ2-7 | 14 | once | NA | TRBV4-3
CARKLAGRNTGELFF | TGTGCCAGGAAGCTAGCGGGGAGGAACACCGGGGAGCTGTTTTTT | TRBJ2-2 | 15 | large | TRBD2 | TRBV27